This T cell receptor beta chain stems from a study of response to subunit inactivated influenza vaccine. This CDR3 region has 14 residues. Per germline, CDR1 SEHNR and CDR2 FQNEAQ (reference sequence). The germline V and J ends were trimmed by 3 bases and 8 bases, with 14 bases remaining between them. For this clonotype: The antigen is unknown.

MiXCR was run by TCRdb on the RT-PCR reads, yielding one entry per CDR3 protein. This table has 750,000 to 850,000 distinct CDR3 sequences, under 20% appearing once. Study-wide points: Seasonal influenza vaccination, on each occasion, was suggested by the authors to recruit few new T cells.

This receptor was obtained from a man aged 50 or older who received an inactivated influenza vaccine. V is TRBV7-9 and J is TRBJ2-4; D possibly corresponds to TRBD2 (6 bases). Sequences were derived from PBMCs from blood, sampled approximately 5 days after vaccination. The CDR3 DNA reads as TGTGCCAGCAGCTTGGTCGGGAGAACGGACATTCAGTACTTC. This codes for CASSLVGRTDIQYF.